Described below is a single T cell receptor (beta chain) sequence and its context. No antigen is known for it. The method was immunoSEQ multiplex PCR; TCRdb's version includes in-frame clones alone and lacks a portion of them. Found here are about 180,000 clones, more than 80% of them singletons; the top ten hold approximately 6.9%. Germline CDR1 is SEHNR and CDR2 is FQNEAQ (reference sequence). This CDR3 has 13 residues. V lost 5 bases, J lost 8 bases, and 5 bases stayed unmatched. These data belong to a study of T cell responses to AZD1222 COVID-19 vaccine. Findings of the study overall: Recipients of AZD1222 seropositive at baseline numbered only 5 or 6. With dominance at 160-218 and 743-854, vaccine-associated CD4 TCRs spanned spike. The reported proportion of spike-specific TCRs targeting unmutated variant regions was nearly half.

The sequence came from an adult in good health. Here the sequenced sample was peripheral blood, taken on day 0 of AZD1222 vaccination. This chain connects TRBV7-9 to TRBJ1-4; 7 positions match TRBD1. The CDR3 sequence is CASSPGGEEKLFF. CDR3 sequence (DNA): TGTGCCAGCAGCCCAGGGGGAGAGGAAAAACTGTTTTTT. The complete variable domain, with remaining parts taken from reference TRBV7-9 and TRBJ1-4, reads DTGVSQNPRHKITKRGQNVTFRCDPISEHNRLYWYRQTLGQGPEFLTYFQNEAQLEKSRLLSDRFSAERPKGSFSTLEIQRTEQGDSAMYLCASSPGGEEKLFFGSGTQLSVL.